What follows are 29 T cell receptor beta chains derived from one specimen sequenced in a study of response to subunit inactivated influenza vaccine. TCRdb re-analysed the RT-PCR reads in MiXCR, keeping a single row per CDR3 protein. Of approximately 290,000 distinct CDR3 sequences listed, roughly 20% are singletons. Here the sequenced sample was PBMCs from blood, taken about 19 months after vaccination. All receptors derive from a man in his fifties or sixties who received an inactivated influenza vaccine.

This clonotype was observed a handful of times. V and J are TRBV10-3 and TRBJ2-1, with TRBD2 as a possible D gene (5 bases). The germline V gene encodes CDR1 ENHRY and CDR2 SYGVKD. Trimming shortened V by 2 bases and J by 8 bases, and 7 bases separated the two germline ends. The CDR3 is made up of 12 amino acids. The CDR3, as DNA: TGTGCCATCAGTGAGATAGCGTATGAGCAGTTCTTC. Amino acids: CAISEIAYEQFF.

This chain uses TRBV29-1 with TRBJ2-7; 7 nucleotides match TRBD1. This CDR3 has 13 residues. V trimming: 6 bases; J trimming: 0 bases; junction bases outside the gene matches: 5. Per the germline V gene, CDR1 is SQVTM and CDR2 is ANQGSEA. The CDR3 DNA reads TGCAGCGTATCGGACAGGAGCTCCTACGAGCAGTACTTC. The encoded protein is CSVSDRSSYEQYF.

This chain connects TRBV11-2 to TRBJ1-1, with TRBD1 as a possible D gene (6 bases). V lost 5 bases and J 6 bases, leaving 19 bases between the germline ends. CDR3 length: 15 residues. CDR1 and CDR2 (germline): SGHAT, FQNNGV. Written as DNA, the CDR3 is TGTGCCAGCAGCGACCGCGGACAGAGCCTGGCTGAAGCTTTCTTT. Protein: CASSDRGQSLAEAFF.

The chain uses TRBV20-1 and TRBJ2-2, with D possibly being TRBD2 (6 bases). The CDR3 runs 15 residues. Per the germline V gene, CDR1 is DFQATT and CDR2 is SNEGSKA (reference sequence). Trimming left V 8 bases short and J 3 bases short, with 19 bases between. The CDR3 here is CSMRRGSLDTGELFF. CDR3 nucleotide sequence: TGCAGTATGAGGCGGGGCTCCCTTGACACCGGGGAGCTGTTTTTT.

The chain is built from TRBV29-1 and TRBJ2-7, with D tentatively TRBD2 (6 bases). Trimming removed 4 bases from V and 3 bases from J, with 10 bases in between. Germline V gene sequence: CDR1 SQVTM, CDR2 ANQGSEA. The CDR3 totals 12 residues. The CDR3 DNA reads as TGCAGCGTTGGCCCGGGACTCTACGAGCAGTACTTC. This sequence encodes CSVGPGLYEQYF.

This clonotype has just one count. J is TRBJ2-3 and V is TRBV5-1, with a weak D call TRBD1 (5 bases). CDR3 length: 15 amino acids. Germline V gene lookup returns CDR1 SGHRS and CDR2 YFSETQ. Trimming took off 0 bases at V and 5 bases at J, with 13 bases between the two ends. CDR3 protein: CASSLEGRAGDTQYF. The CDR3 coding sequence is TGCGCCAGCAGCTTGGAGGGCAGGGCAGGAGATACGCAGTATTTT.

This chain connects TRBV12-3 or TRBV12-4 to TRBJ2-7, with D perhaps being TRBD1 or TRBD2 (6 bases each). CDR3 length: 16 amino acids. V shed 5 bases and J shed 5 bases, with 22 bases lying between them. The CDR3 DNA follows: TGTGCCAGCAGTCCCCGGGGGCTAGGGGAGGTGGACGAGCAGTACTTC. This encodes CASSPRGLGEVDEQYF.

This clonotype was detected a few times. The chain carries TRBV5-1 and TRBJ1-1, with D tentatively TRBD1 (6 bases). Germline CDR1 SGHRS, CDR2 YFSETQ. Between the trimmed V and J ends, which lost 4 bases and 7 bases, there was a span of 23 bases. The CDR3 contains 16 residues. DNA of the CDR3: TGCGCCAGCAGCGGGCGCATCGACAGGCCGGGGGGTGAAGCTTTCTTT. It codes for CASSGRIDRPGGEAFF.

The chain combines TRBV5-6 with TRBJ2-5; 7 nucleotides align to TRBD2. CDR3 length equals 13 residues. V gave up 5 bases and J gave up 3 bases; unmatched junction bases: 4. CDR1 and CDR2 from the germline V gene are SGHDT and YYEEEE. CDR3 sequence reads: CASSPGTKETQYF. The DNA of the CDR3 is TGTGCCAGCAGTCCCGGGACTAAAGAGACCCAGTACTTC.

A few counts support this clonotype. The genes are TRBV24-1 and TRBJ1-5; D ambiguous. The CDR3 length is 14 residues. Germline CDR1 reads KGHDR; CDR2 reads SFDVKD. V was cut by 4 bases and J by 0 bases, with 6 bases left in between. For the CDR3, the DNA is TGTGCCACCAGTGACAGCTTTAGCAATCAGCCCCAGCATTTT. Translating gives CATSDSFSNQPQHF.

This clonotype has at least ten counts. The chain has TRBV20-1 and TRBJ1-6; no firm D call. There are 14 residues in the CDR3. V lost 5 bases, J lost 0 bases, and 8 bases lay in between. The germline V gene encodes CDR1 DFQATT and CDR2 SNEGSKA (reference sequence). The CDR3 sequence: CSAGEGSYNSPLHF. CDR3 bases: TGCAGTGCTGGGGAAGGCTCCTATAATTCACCCCTCCACTTT.

Only a few counts were recorded for this clonotype. V gene TRBV7-9 combines with J gene TRBJ2-5; D is undetermined. The V end was cut by 3 bases, the J end by 1 base, with 6 bases between. Germline-derived CDR1 and CDR2 are SEHNR and FQNEAQ (reference sequence). This CDR3 contains 13 residues. The DNA of the CDR3 is TGTGCCAGCAGCTTGGGTATCCAAGAGACCCAGTACTTC. Protein sequence: CASSLGIQETQYF.

The J gene is TRBJ2-3, the V gene TRBV11-1; D is perhaps TRBD1 or TRBD2 (5 bases each). The CDR3 covers 13 residues. CDR1 and CDR2 (germline): SGHAT, FQDESV (reference sequence). V lost 10 bases and J lost 3, with 14 bases in between. The CDR3 spells CATTTGPTDTQYF. DNA of the CDR3: TGTGCCACCACGACGGGACCGACAGATACGCAGTATTTT.

The genes are TRBV2 and TRBJ2-2, with a possible D match to TRBD1 (6 bases). The V gene's germline CDR1 is SNHLY and CDR2 FYNNEI. Trimming cost V 7 bases and J 3 bases, with 9 bases left between them. This CDR3 has 13 residues. DNA of the CDR3: TGTGCCAGCAACAGGGAGTACACCGGGGAGCTGTTTTTT. This encodes CASNREYTGELFF. The full variable domain, with the rest looked up from reference TRBV2 and TRBJ2-2, is EPEVTQTPSHQVTQMGQEVILRCVPISNHLYFYWYRQILGQKVEFLVSFYNNEISEKSEIFDDQFSVERPDGSNFTLKIRSTKLEDSAMYFCASNREYTGELFFGEGSRLTVL.

This clonotype was counted a few times. The chain has TRBV5-1 and TRBJ1-5; a weak D match, TRBD1 (6 bases). The CDR3 has 13 amino acids. V lost 3 bases, J lost 5 bases, and 9 bases lay in between. Germline values: CDR1 SGHRS, CDR2 YFSETQ. The CDR3 loop reads CASSWDTDQPQHF. Here the CDR3 DNA reads TGCGCCAGCAGCTGGGACACAGATCAGCCCCAGCATTTT.

The CDR3 protein is CSAFGLAGVTDTQYF. CDR3 bases: TGCAGTGCATTCGGACTAGCGGGGGTTACTGATACGCAGTATTTT. The gene calls are TRBV20-1 and TRBJ2-3; 13 bases align to TRBD2. Per germline, CDR1 DFQATT and CDR2 SNEGSKA (reference sequence). The CDR3 runs to 15 residues. J was trimmed by 6 bases and V by 6 bases; bases with no gene match: 9.

The V call is TRBV5-1, the J call TRBJ1-2; maybe TRBD1 (5 bases). The germline V gene encodes CDR1 SGHRS and CDR2 YFSETQ. The CDR3 extends over 15 amino acids. Trimming cost V 4 bases and J 7 bases, with 20 bases left between them. The CDR3 is CASSPSIGRDTGYTF. The CDR3 DNA follows: TGCGCCAGCAGCCCCTCCATCGGCAGGGATACTGGCTACACCTTC.

This clonotype was found a few times. V usage is TRBV3-1 and J usage is TRBJ2-7; a weak D match, TRBD1 (5 bases). The germline V gene has CDR1 LGHDT and CDR2 YNNKEL (reference sequence). The V gene lost 2 bases and the J gene lost 1 base, with 15 bases spanning the gap. The CDR3 is made up of 16 amino acids. CDR3 region: CASSQLSTGASYEQYF. The CDR3 DNA is TGTGCCAGCAGCCAACTTAGTACAGGCGCTTCCTACGAGCAGTACTTC.

The V gene is TRBV6-6, the J gene TRBJ1-1, with TRBD1 matching over 7 bases. The CDR3 sequence is 16 residues long. Germline assignment: CDR1 MNHNY and CDR2 SVGAGI (reference sequence). The V gene end was trimmed by 0 bases and the J gene end by 1 base; junction bases not matched to a gene: 5. As DNA, the CDR3 is TGTGCCAGCAGTTACTCACGGGACAGCCCGAACACTGAAGCTTTCTTT. It translates to CASSYSRDSPNTEAFF.

V is TRBV5-1 and J is TRBJ2-3; a possible D gene is TRBD2 (7 bases). V lost 2 bases to trimming and J lost 3 bases, with 13 bases between them. Germline V gene lookup returns CDR1 SGHRS and CDR2 YFSETQ. The CDR3 is 15 amino acids. The CDR3 nucleotides are TGCGCCAGCAGCTTTCCGGGGGGCAATACAGATACGCAGTATTTT. It encodes CASSFPGGNTDTQYF. Full variable domain (outside the CDR3, taken from reference TRBV5-1 and TRBJ2-3): KAGVTQTPRYLIKTRGQQVTLSCSPISGHRSVSWYQQTPGQGLQFLFEYFSETQRNKGNFPGRFSGRQFSNSRSEMNVSTLELGDSALYLCASSFPGGNTDTQYFGPGTRLTVL.

This clonotype was seen a handful of times. The chain joins TRBV15 to TRBJ2-5; TRBD2 agrees at 9 bases. V gave up 0 bases and J gave up 11 bases; unmatched junction bases: 7. The CDR3 has 14 amino acids. Per germline, CDR1 LNHNV and CDR2 YYDKDF (reference sequence). The CDR3: CATSRDARLAGQYF. CDR3 bases: TGTGCCACCAGCAGAGATGCTCGGCTAGCGGGGCAGTACTTC. The variable domain in full, with the rest retrieved from reference TRBV15 and TRBJ2-5, is DAMVIQNPRYQVTQFGKPVTLSCSQTLNHNVMYWYQQKSSQAPKLLFHYYDKDFNNEADTPDNFQSRRPNTSFCFLDIRSPGLGDTAMYLCATSRDARLAGQYFGPGTRLLVL.

The rearrangement links TRBV3-1 to TRBJ1-1; 7 bases map to TRBD1. CDR3 size: 13 residues. V gave up 8 bases and J gave up 4 bases; unmatched junction bases: 7. Germline V CDR1 and CDR2: LGHDT, YNNKEL (reference sequence). The CDR3 region is CASQAAGGTEAFF. The CDR3 DNA follows: TGTGCCAGCCAAGCGGCAGGGGGCACTGAAGCTTTCTTT.

The chain recombines TRBV11-2 with TRBJ1-2; TRBD1 matches 8 bases. Trimming at V came to 0 bases and at J to 6 bases, leaving 3 bases not matched to a gene. Germline values: CDR1 SGHAT, CDR2 FQNNGV. The CDR3 is 14 amino acids. The CDR3, as DNA: TGTGCCAGCAGCTTAGAAGTGACAGGGGATGGCTACACCTTC. As protein: CASSLEVTGDGYTF.

This clonotype was seen more than once but under ten times. The chain links TRBV7-9 to TRBJ2-7; D is perhaps TRBD1 or TRBD2 (8 bases each). The V end lost 5 bases, the J end lost 3 bases, and 20 bases lay between the germline ends. CDR1 is SEHNR and CDR2 is FQNEAQ in the germline V gene (reference sequence). The CDR3 extends over 16 amino acids. DNA of the CDR3: TGTGCCAGCAGCGATAGCGGGGACAGGCACTTCTACGAGCAGTACTTC. Translating it yields CASSDSGDRHFYEQYF.

This clonotype was seen at least ten times. The V gene is TRBV29-1, the J gene TRBJ1-2; D gene unclear. Trimming removed 6 bases from V and 2 bases from J, with 7 bases in between. Germline values: CDR1 SQVTM, CDR2 ANQGSEA. The CDR3 length is 11 residues. The CDR3 region has the DNA TGCAGCGTACTGTGGAACTATGGCTACACCTTC. The encoded protein is CSVLWNYGYTF.

This chain uses TRBV20-1 with TRBJ1-1; D not certain. Trimming left V 4 bases short and J 7 bases short, with 10 bases between. Germline-derived CDR1 and CDR2 are DFQATT and SNEGSKA (reference sequence). The CDR3 is made up of 11 amino acids. The CDR3 DNA sequence: TGCAGTGCTATGAATAAGCTTGAAGCTTTCTTT. Protein: CSAMNKLEAFF.

The rearrangement joins TRBV12-3 or TRBV12-4 to TRBJ2-1; 11 bases match TRBD2. The CDR3 loop spans 14 amino acids. Germline trimming cut 6 bases from V and 12 bases from J; bases unmatched to any gene: 10. The CDR3, as DNA: TGTGCCAGCAGCCCGGGACTAGCGGTTGGGGCGCAGTTCTTC. Translation gives CASSPGLAVGAQFF.

V usage is TRBV5-6 and J usage is TRBJ1-1; D may be TRBD1 (6 bases). The CDR3 runs to 17 residues. Germline loops: CDR1 SGHDT, CDR2 YYEEEE. With 1 base removed from V and 4 bases from J, the gap between germline ends came to 20 bases. The CDR3 here is CASSLYGLAGRGTEAFF. The CDR3, as DNA: TGTGCCAGCAGCTTGTACGGGTTAGCAGGCAGGGGCACTGAAGCTTTCTTT.

Turning to this clonotype: The CDR3 carries no conserved terminal phenylalanine or tryptophan, so it likely arises from a read error. CDR3 region: CASSRTRMNTEAFL. The CDR3, as DNA: TGTGCCAGCAGTCGGACAAGGATGAACACTGAAGCTTTCCTT. The J gene is TRBJ1-1, the V gene TRBV12-3 or TRBV12-4, with D perhaps matching TRBD1 (5 bases). Trimming shortened V by 5 bases and J by 0 bases, and 10 bases separated the two germline ends. This CDR3 region has 14 residues.